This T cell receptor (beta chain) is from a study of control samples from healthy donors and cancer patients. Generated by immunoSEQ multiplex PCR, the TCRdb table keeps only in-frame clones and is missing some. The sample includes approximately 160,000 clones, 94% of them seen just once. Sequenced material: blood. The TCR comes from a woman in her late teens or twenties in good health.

CDR3 in amino acids: CASSLPVDRVNYGYTF. CDR3 bases: TGCGCCAGCAGCTTACCCGTAGACAGAGTCAACTATGGCTACACCTTC. The chain is built from TRBV5-1 and TRBJ1-2, with TRBD1 as a possible D gene (5 bases). From germline, CDR1 is SGHRS and CDR2 YFSETQ. The CDR3 contains 16 residues. The V gene lost 2 bases and the J gene lost 2 bases, with 16 bases spanning the gap.